The 17 T cell receptor beta chains listed next were all sequenced from one sample in a study (dated by TCRdb to the early 2020s). The library relied on the immunoSEQ multiplex PCR assay. This is the immuneACCESS table as TCRdb keeps it, with only in-frame sequences that have V and J called. A part of the clones is gone; compared with another copy, unresolved V genes explain less than half, and the rest is unexplained. This sample holds 45,000 to 60,000 clones; 85% to 95% were observed only once. Roughly 10% of the sample lies in the top ten. The sequenced sample consisted of PBMCs. Receptors were obtained from a man in his forties with rheumatoid arthritis.

The rearrangement uses TRBV19 and TRBJ1-1; a possible D gene is TRBD1 (5 bases). The CDR3 totals 15 residues. The V end lost 3 bases, the J end lost 2 bases, and 13 bases lay between the germline ends. Looked up from germline, CDR1 is LNHDA and CDR2 is SQIVND (reference sequence). CDR3 nucleotides: TGTGCCAGTAGTATTTATGGGGGGATAAACACTGAAGCTTTCTTT. Its protein product is CASSIYGGINTEAFF.

V usage is TRBV27 and J usage is TRBJ1-6; D may be TRBD1 (5 bases). Germline CDR1 is MNHEY and CDR2 is SMNVEV (reference sequence). CDR3 size: 16 residues. The ends were cut back, 4 bases at V and 0 bases at J, with 10 bases in the middle. The CDR3 nucleotides read TGTGCCAGCAGTTGGGGCCCGAGCTCCTATAATTCACCCCTCCACTTT. The encoded protein is CASSWGPSSYNSPLHF.

The chain links TRBV30 to TRBJ2-4; D is possibly TRBD1 or TRBD2 (6 bases each). Trimming stripped 0 bases from V and 4 bases from J, with 16 bases between. This CDR3 is built from 16 residues. CDR1 and CDR2 (germline): GTSNPN, SVGIG (reference sequence). In DNA form, the CDR3 reads TGTGCCTGGAGTGTATGGAGGGGGGTCGGGAAAAACATTCAGTACTTC. Amino acid sequence: CAWSVWRGVGKNIQYF. The full variable domain, its missing parts supplied by reference TRBV30 and TRBJ2-4, is SQTIHQWPATLVQPVGSPLSLECTVEGTSNPNLYWYRQAAGRGLQLLFYSVGIGQISSEVPQNLSASRPQDRQFILSSKKLLLSDSGFYLCAWSVWRGVGKNIQYFGAGTRLSVL.

The rearrangement links TRBV7-8 to TRBJ1-1; D unclear. CDR3 length: 14 residues. Germline V lookup: CDR1 SGHVS, CDR2 FQNEAQ. Trimming removed 0 bases from V and 3 bases from J, with 8 bases in between. The DNA for the CDR3 is TGTGCCAGCAGCTTAGCGGCAAGGGACACTGAAGCTTTCTTT. Its protein is CASSLAARDTEAFF. Variable domain in full (rest from reference TRBV7-8 and TRBJ1-1): GAGVSQSPRYKVAKRGQDVALRCDPISGHVSLFWYQQALGQGPEFLTYFQNEAQLDKSGLPSDRFFAERPEGSVSTLKIQRTQQEDSAVYLCASSLAARDTEAFFGQGTRLTVV.

The chain combines TRBV5-1 with TRBJ2-1; TRBD1 or TRBD2 may be the D gene (5 bases each). CDR1 and CDR2 from the germline V gene are SGHRS and YFSETQ. V shed 4 bases and J shed 6 bases, with 11 bases lying between them. The CDR3 consists of 13 residues. The CDR3 here is CASSNGAPNEQFF. For the CDR3, the DNA is TGCGCCAGCAGCAACGGGGCGCCCAATGAGCAGTTCTTC.

The chain couples TRBV9 to TRBJ2-2; possibly TRBD2 for D (5 bases). This CDR3 has 15 amino acids. Germline CDR1 is SGDLS and CDR2 is YYNGEE. Trimming stripped 3 bases from V and 5 bases from J, with 14 bases between. Here the CDR3 DNA reads TGTGCCAGCAGCGCTCTCTCAAGAGGGACCGGGGAGCTGTTTTTT. Residues: CASSALSRGTGELFF.

The genes are TRBV19 and TRBJ2-5; 9 bases map to TRBD2. The germline V gene has CDR1 LNHDA and CDR2 SQIVND (reference sequence). The CDR3 runs 13 residues. The J segment lost 5 bases and the V segment lost 6 bases, leaving 4 bases of the junction unmatched. CDR3 in amino acids: CASSDGLAETQYF. The CDR3 DNA follows: TGTGCCAGTAGCGACGGACTAGCGGAGACCCAGTACTTC.

This clone was counted a single time. The V and J genes are TRBV28 and TRBJ2-2; either TRBD1 or TRBD2 may fit D (5 bases each). The germline gives CDR1 MDHEN, CDR2 SYDVKM. With 7 bases removed from V and 5 bases from J, the gap between germline ends came to 11 bases. This CDR3 spans 13 amino acids. The CDR3 region has the DNA TGTGCCAGCATCCAGGGAGTGACCGGGGAGCTGTTTTTT. It yields the protein CASIQGVTGELFF.

This chain joins TRBV6-4 and TRBJ2-3; tentative D call: TRBD2 (6 bases). Germline CDR1 and CDR2: MRHNA and SNTAGT. This CDR3 comprises 13 residues. V lost 0 bases, J lost 9 bases, and 10 bases lay in between. CDR3 protein: CASSDSPGGTQYF. CDR3 bases: TGTGCCAGCAGTGACTCGCCCGGAGGGACGCAGTATTTT.

This clone showed up just once. The chain links TRBV5-4 to TRBJ1-4; D not certain. Germline CDR1 and CDR2: SGHNT and YYREEE (reference sequence). Deletions cut 4 bases from V and 8 bases from J, with 9 bases between. The CDR3 covers 12 residues. CDR3 nucleotides: TGTGCCAGCAGCCCGGGGAGCGAAAAACTGTTTTTT. Residues: CASSPGSEKLFF.

V usage is TRBV6-2 or TRBV6-3 and J usage is TRBJ2-7; D possibly corresponds to TRBD1 (5 bases). Germline values: CDR1 MNHEY, CDR2 SVGEGT. Trimming took off 2 bases at V and 1 base at J, with 12 bases between the two ends. The CDR3 runs to 15 residues. CDR3 nucleotide sequence: TGTGCCAGCAGTTACGGACATGGGATTTCCTACGAGCAGTACTTC. It encodes CASSYGHGISYEQYF.

The V and J genes are TRBV5-1 and TRBJ2-7, with D unresolved. V lost 10 bases and J lost 1, with 15 bases in between. The length of the CDR3 is 13 residues. Germline lookup yields CDR1 SGHRS and CDR2 YFSETQ. CDR3 protein: CACARAGSYEQYF. DNA for the CDR3: TGCGCCTGCGCTCGGGCTGGTTCCTACGAGCAGTACTTC.

V usage is TRBV18 and J usage is TRBJ2-1, with D perhaps TRBD1 (5 bases). The V end was cut by 4 bases, the J end by 7 bases, with 11 bases between. Germline V gene sequence: CDR1 KGHSH, CDR2 LQKENI. The CDR3 contains 13 residues. The CDR3 sequence: CASSRGQGNEQFF. CDR3 nucleotides: TGTGCCAGCTCACGGGGCCAGGGAAATGAGCAGTTCTTC.

The chain uses TRBV11-2 and TRBJ1-6, with 10 positions matching TRBD1. Germline V lookup: CDR1 SGHAT, CDR2 FQNNGV. CDR3 length: 15 amino acids. The junction had 4 bases not matched to a gene; V was cut back by 1 base and J by 10 bases. The CDR3 coding sequence is TGTGCCAGCAGCTTAGTCGGACAGGGGGACTCACCCCTCCACTTT. Encoded protein: CASSLVGQGDSPLHF.

This clone occurred once. The chain employs TRBV5-3 and TRBJ1-4; the match to TRBD1 covers 8 bases. TRBV5-3 is an ORF; its function is uncertain. This CDR3 has 14 residues. With 3 bases clipped from V and 8 bases from J, the junction kept 6 bases outside the gene matches. The DNA of the CDR3 is TGTGCCAGAAGCTCAGGGGGCCACTTGGAAAAACTGTTTTTT. This translates into CARSSGGHLEKLFF.

In its sample, this clone was seen once. The chain links TRBV5-6 to TRBJ2-7, with 8 nucleotides matching TRBD1. The CDR3 sequence is 16 residues long. Germline values: CDR1 SGHDT, CDR2 YYEEEE. The junction had 11 bases not matched to a gene; V was cut back by 3 bases and J by 3 bases. CDR3 nucleotides: TGTGCCAGCAGCTGGGGACAGGAGACCAATGACTACGAGCAGTACTTC. It specifies CASSWGQETNDYEQYF.

V and J are TRBV6-2 or TRBV6-3 and TRBJ2-1, with D unclear. This CDR3 spans 15 amino acids. Trimming removed 6 bases from V and 0 bases from J, with 12 bases in between. CDR1 MNHEY and CDR2 SVGEGT come from the germline V gene. The CDR3 loop is CASSNRLSSYNEQFF. The CDR3 DNA reads TGTGCCAGCAGCAATCGCCTTAGCTCCTACAATGAGCAGTTCTTC.